These 15 T cell receptor beta chains came from one sample sequenced in a study of blood T cell repertoires in COVID-19. Profiled with immunoSEQ multiplex PCR; TCRdb holds only in-frame clones, not every one. In the table there are over 60,000 clones, 65% to 90% of which are singletons. The sample comprised peripheral blood. These receptors were obtained from a man aged 50 or older with COVID-19, enrolled during active disease.

The chain recombines TRBV6-5 with TRBJ2-3, with 7 nucleotides matching TRBD2. This CDR3 has 15 amino acids. The germline CDR1 and CDR2 sequences are MNHEY and SVGAGI. With 1 base clipped from V and 5 bases from J, the junction kept 6 bases outside the gene matches. The DNA for the CDR3 is TGTGCCAGCAGTTACTGGCGCGGGAGAGGAGATACGCAGTATTTT. This codes for CASSYWRGRGDTQYF.

The chain carries TRBV19 and TRBJ1-5, with 8 bases aligning to TRBD1. Per germline, CDR1 LNHDA and CDR2 SQIVND (reference sequence). V lost 4 bases, J lost 2 bases, and 1 base stayed unmatched. The CDR3 spans 14 residues. The CDR3 sequence: CASSRTGRNQPQHF. In nucleotides, the CDR3 is TGTGCCAGTAGTAGGACAGGGCGCAATCAGCCCCAGCATTTT.

The chain couples TRBV6-5 to TRBJ2-5, with TRBD1 identical over 8 bases. V was clipped by 0 bases and J by 5 bases; unmatched bases: 8. The CDR3 contains 16 residues. Germline CDR1 MNHEY, CDR2 SVGAGI. CDR3 loop: CASSYSWTGKRETQYF. The CDR3 DNA follows: TGTGCCAGCAGTTACTCCTGGACAGGGAAGAGGGAGACCCAGTACTTC.

V gene TRBV2 combines with J gene TRBJ2-3; TRBD2 might be the D (6 bases). Trimming pared 4 bases from V and 3 bases from J, leaving 14 bases between. The germline CDR1 and CDR2 sequences are SNHLY and FYNNEI. This CDR3 is built from 15 residues. CDR3 amino acids: CASSGRDSKTDTQYF. CDR3 bases: TGTGCCAGCAGTGGGCGGGACTCAAAGACAGATACGCAGTATTTT.

V gene TRBV28 combines with J gene TRBJ1-1; 8 bases are shared with TRBD1. Germline V gene lookup returns CDR1 MDHEN and CDR2 SYDVKM. CDR3 length: 13 residues. V was pared by 6 bases and J by 8 bases, with 8 bases of the junction left unmatched. Written as DNA, the CDR3 is TGTGCCAGCAGCCTCAACAGGGGGGCAGAAGCTTTCTTT. Protein sequence: CASSLNRGAEAFF.

The chain is built from TRBV28 and TRBJ1-1; D is unclear. Germline lookup yields CDR1 MDHEN and CDR2 SYDVKM. V lost 6 bases and J 5 bases, leaving 16 bases between the germline ends. The CDR3 covers 14 residues. The CDR3 nucleotides are TGTGCCAGCAGCTCCGGGCGGGGTGGGACTGAAGCTTTCTTT. Translated: CASSSGRGGTEAFF.

The genes are TRBV7-9 and TRBJ1-2; D not certain. This CDR3 has 15 amino acids. V was cut by 4 bases and J by 5 bases, with 17 bases left in between. Per the germline V gene, CDR1 is SEHNR and CDR2 is FQNEAQ (reference sequence). The CDR3 here is CASSSTSLERYGYTF. DNA for the CDR3: TGTGCCAGCAGCTCGACGAGCCTAGAGAGATATGGCTACACCTTC.

V gene TRBV28 combines with J gene TRBJ1-5; D gene ambiguous. Trimming took 3 bases from V and 5 from J, leaving 14 bases between them. Per germline, CDR1 MDHEN and CDR2 SYDVKM. CDR3 size: 15 residues. In nucleotides, the CDR3 is TGTGCCAGCAGTTTTCCCGGCGGTCAGTATCAGCCCCAGCATTTT. As protein: CASSFPGGQYQPQHF.

By share, this clone ranks as medium-sized. This chain connects TRBV7-2 to TRBJ2-1; TRBD2 aligns across 8 bases. Germline values: CDR1 SGHTA, CDR2 FQGNSA. The CDR3 has 16 residues. V gave up 5 bases and J gave up 5 bases; unmatched junction bases: 11. This CDR3 is CASSSRTSLIHNEQFF. The CDR3 DNA is TGTGCCAGCAGCAGTAGGACTAGCCTGATACACAATGAGCAGTTCTTC.

The chain is built from TRBV18 and TRBJ1-2; D possibly corresponds to TRBD1 (6 bases). The CDR3 runs to 13 residues. Trimming removed 4 bases at V and 8 bases at J, with 14 bases between. CDR1 is KGHSH, CDR2 LQKENI, per germline. CDR3 region: CASSLKGVEGYTF. The DNA of the CDR3 is TGTGCCAGCTCACTAAAGGGGGTAGAAGGCTACACCTTC.

CDR3 sequence reads: CASSQGTQGGETQYF. DNA for the CDR3: TGCGCCAGCAGCCAGGGAACCCAGGGAGGAGAGACCCAGTACTTC. The J gene is TRBJ2-5, the V gene TRBV4-1; a weak D match, TRBD2 (6 bases). Per germline, CDR1 MGHRA and CDR2 YSYEKL. The V end lost 3 bases, the J end lost 4 bases, and 15 bases lay between the germline ends. The CDR3 loop spans 15 amino acids.

This clone was counted only a few times. The J gene is TRBJ2-7, the V gene TRBV19; D is perhaps TRBD1 (5 bases). Germline V gives CDR1 LNHDA, CDR2 SQIVND (reference sequence). The ends were cut back, 6 bases at V and 5 bases at J, with 17 bases in the middle. The CDR3 length is 14 residues. CDR3 sequence (DNA): TGTGCCAGTAGGGCGCAGGGAACGGCCCACGAGCAGTACTTC. Translating it yields CASRAQGTAHEQYF.

The genes are TRBV18 and TRBJ2-7; 12 bases agree with TRBD1. Germline CDR1 reads KGHSH; CDR2 reads LQKENI. This CDR3 contains 17 residues. V lost 2 bases, J lost 2 bases, and 7 bases stayed unmatched. The chain's CDR3 is CASSPVGTGGLTYEQYF. In DNA, the CDR3 is TGTGCCAGCTCACCAGTTGGGACAGGGGGCTTGACCTACGAGCAGTACTTC.

J is TRBJ1-1 and V is TRBV7-8, with a weak D call TRBD1 (6 bases). The CDR3 is 14 residues long. V lost 1 base and J lost 4, with 10 bases in between. Germline V gene sequence: CDR1 SGHVS, CDR2 FQNEAQ. The DNA for the CDR3 is TGTGCCAGCAGCTTAGGGACAGAAGTCACTGAAGCTTTCTTT. It translates to CASSLGTEVTEAFF.

J is TRBJ1-2 and V is TRBV6-2 or TRBV6-3, with 12 bases fitting TRBD1. The CDR3 is 17 amino acids. Losses at the gene ends were 2 bases for V and 4 bases for J; bases not matched to a gene: 8. Per germline, CDR1 MNHEY and CDR2 SVGEGT. The CDR3 DNA follows: TGTGCCAGCAGTTACGGGGGACAGGGGGCTCGCTCCTATGGCTACACCTTC. Its translation is CASSYGGQGARSYGYTF.